A selection of T cell receptor beta chains follows, all from one sample in a study of PD-1 blockade in classical Hodgkin lymphoma. Measured with immunoSEQ multiplex PCR; TCRdb has only the in-frame clones, and not every one. The sample lists roughly 100,000 clones; 78% were seen once. Source: peripheral blood mononuclear cells (PBMCs), taken before the fourth cycle of nivolumab. All receptors come from a human donor with classical Hodgkin lymphoma. Both conserved end residues are part of each CDR3. D genes are given only for firm matches. Rows may omit the clone size; those that give it use once, few, many or a size class.

j_gene: TRBJ1-4; v_gene: TRBV18; d_gene: TRBD1; len: 18; abundance: few; CDR3aa: CASSPPRQGTRANEKLFF; CDR3nt: TGTGCCAGCTCACCACCTCGACAGGGTACGCGTGCTAATGAAAAACTGTTTTTT
j_gene: TRBJ2-1; v_gene: TRBV18; d_gene: TRBD1; len: 16; abundance: few; CDR3aa: CASSPRRDRDYNEQFF; CDR3nt: TGTGCCAGCTCACCTCGAAGGGACAGGGACTACAATGAGCAGTTCTTC
j_gene: TRBJ1-1; v_gene: TRBV7-2; d_gene: NA; len: 15; abundance: NA; CDR3aa: CASSLTQFAGTEAFF; CDR3nt: TGTGCCAGCAGCCTTACCCAATTCGCCGGGACTGAAGCTTTCTTT
j_gene: TRBJ2-1; v_gene: TRBV6-5; d_gene: NA; len: 13; abundance: NA; CDR3aa: CASSRRSYNEQFF; CDR3nt: TGTGCCAGCAGCAGACGCTCCTACAATGAGCAGTTCTTC
j_gene: TRBJ2-2; v_gene: TRBV9; d_gene: NA; len: 16; abundance: NA; CDR3aa: CASSVTSGRATGELFF; CDR3nt: TGTGCCAGCAGCGTAACTAGTGGCAGGGCCACCGGGGAGCTGTTTTTT
j_gene: TRBJ1-3; v_gene: TRBV6-5; d_gene: NA; len: 16; abundance: NA; CDR3aa: CASSYGQLGSGNTIYF; CDR3nt: TGTGCCAGCAGTTACGGACAGTTGGGCTCTGGAAACACCATATATTTT
j_gene: TRBJ2-7; v_gene: TRBV28; d_gene: NA; len: 12; abundance: NA; CDR3aa: CASSGNSDEQYF; CDR3nt: TGTGCCAGCAGTGGAAACTCTGACGAGCAGTACTTC
j_gene: TRBJ1-4; v_gene: TRBV11-2; d_gene: NA; len: 16; abundance: NA; CDR3aa: CASSLSPHATNEKLFF; CDR3nt: TGTGCCAGCAGCTTAAGCCCCCACGCAACTAATGAAAAACTGTTTTTT
j_gene: TRBJ2-2; v_gene: TRBV6-6; d_gene: NA; len: 16; abundance: NA; CDR3aa: CASSYRGQGWPGELFF; CDR3nt: TGTGCCAGCAGTTACCGGGGGCAGGGGTGGCCCGGGGAGCTGTTTTTT
j_gene: TRBJ1-1; v_gene: TRBV7-9; d_gene: NA; len: 16; abundance: NA; CDR3aa: CASTPAFAQMNTEAFF; CDR3nt: TGTGCCAGCACCCCGGCATTTGCACAGATGAACACTGAAGCTTTCTTT
j_gene: TRBJ1-4; v_gene: TRBV4-2; d_gene: NA; len: 13; abundance: NA; CDR3aa: CASSQGFYEKLFF; CDR3nt: TGTGCCAGCAGCCAAGGTTTTTATGAAAAACTGTTTTTT
j_gene: TRBJ1-5; v_gene: TRBV4-1; d_gene: NA; len: 15; abundance: NA; CDR3aa: CASRQSMQPHQPQHF; CDR3nt: TGCGCCAGCAGACAAAGTATGCAACCACATCAGCCCCAGCATTTT
j_gene: TRBJ2-7; v_gene: TRBV7-2; d_gene: NA; len: 11; abundance: NA; CDR3aa: CASSMNYEQYF; CDR3nt: TGTGCCAGCAGCATGAATTACGAGCAGTACTTC
j_gene: TRBJ2-5; v_gene: TRBV7-2; d_gene: TRBD2; len: 15; abundance: NA; CDR3aa: CASSLAIAGGETQYF; CDR3nt: TGTGCCAGCAGCTTAGCGATCGCGGGAGGAGAGACCCAGTACTTC
j_gene: TRBJ2-7; v_gene: TRBV6-1; d_gene: NA; len: 14; abundance: NA; CDR3aa: CASRDTILRYEQYF; CDR3nt: TGTGCCAGCAGGGACACGATTCTCCGCTACGAGCAGTACTTC
j_gene: TRBJ2-7; v_gene: TRBV5-8; d_gene: NA; len: 15; abundance: NA; CDR3aa: CASSLYTGSSYEQYF; CDR3nt: TGTGCCAGCAGCTTGTATACCGGGAGCTCCTACGAGCAGTACTTC
j_gene: TRBJ2-3; v_gene: TRBV5-1; d_gene: TRBD2; len: 16; abundance: NA; CDR3aa: CASSPGLAGGTDTQYF; CDR3nt: TGCGCCAGCAGCCCGGGACTAGCGGGGGGCACAGATACGCAGTATTTT
j_gene: TRBJ1-5; v_gene: TRBV2; d_gene: TRBD1; len: 14; abundance: once; CDR3aa: CASRWDREGQPQHF; CDR3nt: TGTGCCAGCAGGTGGGACAGGGAAGGTCAGCCCCAGCATTTT
j_gene: TRBJ2-5; v_gene: TRBV5-1; d_gene: TRBD1; len: 13; abundance: NA; CDR3aa: CASSFDRGETQYF; CDR3nt: TGCGCCAGCAGCTTTGACAGGGGAGAGACCCAGTACTTC
j_gene: TRBJ1-3; v_gene: TRBV9; d_gene: NA; len: 14; abundance: NA; CDR3aa: CASSVGSSGNTIYF; CDR3nt: TGTGCCAGCAGCGTAGGGAGCTCTGGAAACACCATATATTTT
j_gene: TRBJ1-1; v_gene: TRBV19; d_gene: NA; len: 12; abundance: NA; CDR3aa: CASNYRDTEAFF; CDR3nt: TGTGCCAGTAATTACCGGGACACTGAAGCTTTCTTT
j_gene: TRBJ2-7; v_gene: TRBV7-9; d_gene: TRBD1; len: 15; abundance: once; CDR3aa: CASRAPWAGGYEQYF; CDR3nt: TGTGCCAGCAGGGCTCCCTGGGCAGGGGGCTACGAGCAGTACTTC
j_gene: TRBJ2-1; v_gene: TRBV5-6; d_gene: NA; len: 16; abundance: few; CDR3aa: CASSLGAASSYNEQFF; CDR3nt: TGTGCCAGCAGCTTGGGGGCCGCTAGCTCCTACAATGAGCAGTTCTTC
j_gene: TRBJ2-3; v_gene: TRBV18; d_gene: TRBD1; len: 15; abundance: NA; CDR3aa: CASSLGQGPTDTQYF; CDR3nt: TGTGCCAGCTCACTTGGACAGGGACCTACAGATACGCAGTATTTT
j_gene: TRBJ2-1; v_gene: TRBV7-9; d_gene: TRBD2; len: 15; abundance: NA; CDR3aa: CASSPPVAGGDEQFF; CDR3nt: TGTGCCAGCAGCCCCCCAGTTGCGGGGGGCGATGAGCAGTTCTTC
j_gene: TRBJ2-2; v_gene: TRBV5-1; d_gene: NA; len: 14; abundance: NA; CDR3aa: CASSPYGNTGELFF; CDR3nt: TGCGCCAGCAGCCCATACGGGAACACCGGGGAGCTGTTTTTT
j_gene: TRBJ1-2; v_gene: TRBV6-6; d_gene: NA; len: 13; abundance: once; CDR3aa: CASSYSRDGAHTF; CDR3nt: TGTGCCAGCAGTTACTCGAGAGATGGGGCCCACACCTTC
j_gene: TRBJ2-7; v_gene: TRBV4-2; d_gene: TRBD1; len: 18; abundance: NA; CDR3aa: CASSQGETGEVVAYEQYF; CDR3nt: TGTGCCAGCAGCCAAGGGGAGACAGGGGAGGTGGTGGCCTACGAGCAGTACTTC
j_gene: TRBJ2-1; v_gene: TRBV7-9; d_gene: TRBD2; len: 16; abundance: NA; CDR3aa: CASSLGLAGAYNEQFF; CDR3nt: TGTGCCAGCAGTCTAGGACTAGCGGGGGCGTACAATGAGCAGTTCTTC
j_gene: TRBJ2-7; v_gene: TRBV5-4; d_gene: TRBD1; len: 17; abundance: NA; CDR3aa: CASSTRTGSKKLYEQYF; CDR3nt: TGTGCCAGCAGCACCCGGACAGGGAGTAAGAAGCTCTACGAGCAGTACTTC
j_gene: TRBJ2-3; v_gene: TRBV5-6; d_gene: TRBD2; len: 18; abundance: NA; CDR3aa: CASSFGSSGGHRVDTQYF; CDR3nt: TGTGCCAGCAGCTTTGGGTCTAGCGGGGGTCACCGGGTAGATACGCAGTATTTT
j_gene: TRBJ2-2; v_gene: TRBV28; d_gene: TRBD1; len: 15; abundance: NA; CDR3aa: CASRTEQGYVRELFF; CDR3nt: TGTGCCAGCAGGACTGAACAGGGGTATGTCCGGGAGCTGTTTTTT
j_gene: TRBJ2-3; v_gene: TRBV5-4; d_gene: TRBD1; len: 14; abundance: NA; CDR3aa: CASSRTGSPDTQYF; CDR3nt: TGTGCCAGCAGCAGGACAGGGAGTCCAGATACGCAGTATTTT
j_gene: TRBJ1-2; v_gene: TRBV18; d_gene: NA; len: 16; abundance: NA; CDR3aa: CASSPRGAEANYGYTF; CDR3nt: TGTGCCAGCTCACCGCGAGGGGCAGAAGCTAACTATGGCTACACCTTC
j_gene: TRBJ2-7; v_gene: TRBV27; d_gene: NA; len: 13; abundance: NA; CDR3aa: CASSLGHSYEQYF; CDR3nt: TGTGCCAGCAGTTTAGGGCACTCCTACGAGCAGTACTTC
j_gene: TRBJ1-1; v_gene: TRBV5-4; d_gene: NA; len: 12; abundance: few; CDR3aa: CASSARGAEAFF; CDR3nt: TGTGCCAGCAGCGCTCGGGGCGCCGAAGCTTTCTTT
j_gene: TRBJ2-3; v_gene: TRBV4-2; d_gene: NA; len: 13; abundance: NA; CDR3aa: CASSPAPGDTQYF; CDR3nt: TGTGCCAGCAGCCCCGCGCCTGGGGATACGCAGTATTTT
j_gene: TRBJ1-3; v_gene: TRBV9; d_gene: NA; len: 13; abundance: NA; CDR3aa: CASRGFSGNTIYF; CDR3nt: TGTGCCAGCCGGGGATTCTCTGGAAACACCATATATTTT
j_gene: TRBJ2-7; v_gene: TRBV28; d_gene: NA; len: 14; abundance: once; CDR3aa: CASSQGGAEYEQYF; CDR3nt: TGTGCCAGCAGTCAAGGGGGGGCTGAGTACGAGCAGTACTTC
j_gene: TRBJ1-1; v_gene: TRBV7-3; d_gene: TRBD1; len: 14; abundance: NA; CDR3aa: CASSPTGGSTEAFF; CDR3nt: TGTGCCAGCAGCCCTACAGGGGGTAGTACTGAAGCTTTCTTT
j_gene: TRBJ2-3; v_gene: TRBV4-2; d_gene: TRBD2; len: 15; abundance: few; CDR3aa: CASSPAGRGTDTQYF; CDR3nt: TGTGCCAGCAGCCCAGCGGGGCGGGGCACAGATACGCAGTATTTT
j_gene: TRBJ2-2; v_gene: TRBV6-6; d_gene: TRBD2; len: 15; abundance: NA; CDR3aa: CASSYSGGGTGELFF; CDR3nt: TGTGCCAGCAGTTATTCGGGAGGAGGTACCGGGGAGCTGTTTTTT
j_gene: TRBJ1-3; v_gene: TRBV13; d_gene: NA; len: 15; abundance: many; CDR3aa: CASSLEGSSGNTIYF; CDR3nt: TGTGCCAGCAGCTTAGAGGGGAGCTCTGGAAACACCATATATTTT
j_gene: TRBJ2-3; v_gene: TRBV28; d_gene: TRBD2; len: 15; abundance: NA; CDR3aa: CASTRSGRATDTQYF; CDR3nt: TGTGCCAGCACCCGTAGCGGGAGGGCGACAGATACGCAGTATTTT
j_gene: TRBJ2-5; v_gene: TRBV6-5; d_gene: NA; len: 12; abundance: NA; CDR3aa: CASRSPGESQYF; CDR3nt: TGTGCCAGCAGATCCCCTGGGGAGAGCCAGTACTTC
j_gene: TRBJ1-1; v_gene: TRBV2; d_gene: NA; len: 11; abundance: NA; CDR3aa: CASGRDTEAFF; CDR3nt: TGTGCCAGCGGAAGAGACACTGAAGCTTTCTTT
j_gene: TRBJ2-7; v_gene: TRBV19; d_gene: TRBD1; len: 14; abundance: once; CDR3aa: CASSIQGDSYEQYF; CDR3nt: TGTGCCAGTAGTATCCAGGGGGACTCCTACGAGCAGTACTTC
j_gene: TRBJ1-5; v_gene: TRBV18; d_gene: NA; len: 19; abundance: NA; CDR3aa: CASSPRRFYRVEGNQPQHF; CDR3nt: TGTGCCAGCTCACCCCGACGGTTCTACAGGGTTGAAGGCAATCAGCCCCAGCATTTT
j_gene: TRBJ2-3; v_gene: TRBV5-1; d_gene: TRBD2; len: 15; abundance: NA; CDR3aa: CASSSPAGGTDTQYF; CDR3nt: TGCGCCAGCAGCTCACCAGCGGGGGGCACAGATACGCAGTATTTT